The clone carrying this TCR beta chain has only a few counts. Its specificity is not known. This specimen belongs to a study of T cells after yellow fever vaccination. Study outcomes and limitations: Only a minor proportion of clonotypes was detected across both CD4 and CD8 compartments. Contaminating bulk clonotypes could be abundant in FACS-sorted repertoires.

There are 16 residues in the CDR3. The V gene end was trimmed by 0 bases and the J gene end by 4 bases; junction bases not matched to a gene: 9. Germline CDR1 SGHRS, CDR2 YFSETQ. TCRdb re-derived calls from the 5' RACE reads in MiXCR, one entry per CDR3 protein. This table has 250,000 to 400,000 distinct CDR3 sequences, around 4.5% appearing once. Here the sequenced sample was PBMCs, taken 15 days after the yellow fever booster vaccination. V gene TRBV5-1 combines with J gene TRBJ1-1, with 7 positions matching TRBD1. This TCR was sampled from a man younger than 35 who received the YFV17D yellow fever vaccine. The CDR3 coding sequence is TGCGCCAGCAGCTTGGGCCCTTGGGACAGCGGCACTGAAGCTTTCTTT. The encoded protein is CASSLGPWDSGTEAFF.